Listed below are T cell receptor beta chains from one sample, sequenced in a study of shared clonotypes between healthy human individuals. Generated by immunoSEQ multiplex PCR, the TCRdb table keeps only in-frame clones and is missing some. This table has approximately 2.5 million clones, about 92% appearing once. The sequenced sample consisted of naive CD4+ T cells sorted from blood. Receptor source: a man between 18 and 35 years old in good health. CDR3s include the opening cysteine and the closing phenylalanine or tryptophan. Fields, in order: J gene, D gene, V gene, clone size, CDR3 DNA, CDR3 protein. D genes are given only for firm matches. The size of a clone is reported for some rows only, either as once, few or many, or as a class for expanded clones.

j_call: TRBJ1-1; d_call: NA; v_call: TRBV10-3; clone_size: NA; cdr3_nt: TGTGCCATCAGTGACCCAGTTCGACGAGCTGAAGCTTTCTTT; cdr3_aa: CAISDPVRRAEAFF
j_call: TRBJ2-7; d_call: NA; v_call: TRBV15; clone_size: NA; cdr3_nt: TGTGCCACCAGCAGATCGGACAGTTACGAGCAGTACTTC; cdr3_aa: CATSRSDSYEQYF
j_call: TRBJ1-2; d_call: NA; v_call: TRBV5-6; clone_size: NA; cdr3_nt: TGTGCCAGCAGCTTGGCCCCGGGGGGAAGTAACTATGGCTACACCTTC; cdr3_aa: CASSLAPGGSNYGYTF
j_call: TRBJ2-7; d_call: NA; v_call: TRBV30; clone_size: once; cdr3_nt: TGTGCCTGGGCCCAGACGCCGAGCTCCTACGAGCAGTACTTC; cdr3_aa: CAWAQTPSSYEQYF
j_call: TRBJ2-2; d_call: NA; v_call: TRBV7-3; clone_size: NA; cdr3_nt: TGTGCCAGCAGCTTATCATTAACGGGAGACACCGGGGAGCTGTTTTTT; cdr3_aa: CASSLSLTGDTGELFF
j_call: TRBJ2-2; d_call: NA; v_call: TRBV18; clone_size: NA; cdr3_nt: TGTGCCAGCTCACCAGCAGGCACCGGGGAGCTGTTTTTT; cdr3_aa: CASSPAGTGELFF
j_call: TRBJ1-2; d_call: NA; v_call: TRBV2; clone_size: few; cdr3_nt: TGTGCCAGCAGTGAATATGGCTCCTATGGCTACACCTTC; cdr3_aa: CASSEYGSYGYTF
j_call: TRBJ2-5; d_call: NA; v_call: TRBV5-1; clone_size: NA; cdr3_nt: TGCGCCAGCAGTTCGGGCGGACAAGAGACCCAGTACTTC; cdr3_aa: CASSSGGQETQYF
j_call: TRBJ2-7; d_call: TRBD2; v_call: TRBV7-9; clone_size: NA; cdr3_nt: TGTGCCAGCAGCTTAGAGGACGGCGGGAGTCCCTACGAGCAGTACTTC; cdr3_aa: CASSLEDGGSPYEQYF
j_call: TRBJ2-7; d_call: TRBD1; v_call: TRBV4-1; clone_size: few; cdr3_nt: TGCGCCAGCAGCCACCCCTGGGGGACAGGGAGTTCTCTAGCCTACGAGCAGTACTTC; cdr3_aa: CASSHPWGTGSSLAYEQYF
j_call: TRBJ1-1; d_call: NA; v_call: TRBV10-2; clone_size: NA; cdr3_nt: TGCGCCAGCAGAGACATCCTACAGAGACTGAACACTGAAGCTTTCTTT; cdr3_aa: CASRDILQRLNTEAFF
j_call: TRBJ2-5; d_call: NA; v_call: TRBV4-1; clone_size: NA; cdr3_nt: TGCGCCAGCAGCCAAGAGTTCGACCAGGGGGGTTATCGAGAGACCCAGTACTTC; cdr3_aa: CASSQEFDQGGYRETQYF
j_call: TRBJ2-5; d_call: NA; v_call: TRBV6-5; clone_size: NA; cdr3_nt: TGTGCCAGCAGTCGGGGGCCGACCCAGTACTTC; cdr3_aa: CASSRGPTQYF
j_call: TRBJ2-2; d_call: NA; v_call: TRBV9; clone_size: NA; cdr3_nt: TGTGCCAGCAGCGTAGGTGCAGGGGCGAACACCGGGGAGCTGTTTTTT; cdr3_aa: CASSVGAGANTGELFF
j_call: TRBJ2-1; d_call: TRBD1; v_call: TRBV5-1; clone_size: NA; cdr3_nt: TGCGCCAGCAGCTGGGACAGGGGGCGCGTAGCGTCCTACAATGAGCAGTTCTTC; cdr3_aa: CASSWDRGRVASYNEQFF
j_call: TRBJ2-1; d_call: NA; v_call: TRBV5-1; clone_size: NA; cdr3_nt: TGCGCCAGCAGCTCATCCCTCCCCTTCTCCTACAATGAGCAGTTCTTC; cdr3_aa: CASSSSLPFSYNEQFF
j_call: TRBJ2-1; d_call: NA; v_call: TRBV5-4; clone_size: NA; cdr3_nt: TGTGCCAGCAGCTCGGGTGGGGACCGGATCGGGAATGAGCAGTTCTTC; cdr3_aa: CASSSGGDRIGNEQFF
j_call: TRBJ1-2; d_call: NA; v_call: TRBV10-3; clone_size: once; cdr3_nt: TGTGCCATCAGGCCAGCTAACTATGGCTACACCTTC; cdr3_aa: CAIRPANYGYTF
j_call: TRBJ1-2; d_call: NA; v_call: TRBV15; clone_size: once; cdr3_nt: TGTGCCACCAGCAGAGATCCGTGGGGGGATGGCTACACCTTC; cdr3_aa: CATSRDPWGDGYTF
j_call: TRBJ1-5; d_call: TRBD1; v_call: TRBV28; clone_size: NA; cdr3_nt: TGTGCCAGCAGTTTGGGGACAGGCCAGCGCAATCAGCCCCAGCATTTT; cdr3_aa: CASSLGTGQRNQPQHF
j_call: TRBJ1-2; d_call: NA; v_call: TRBV10-3; clone_size: NA; cdr3_nt: TGTGCCATCAGTGAGTCGGCAGATACTAACTATGGCTACACCTTC; cdr3_aa: CAISESADTNYGYTF
j_call: TRBJ1-2; d_call: NA; v_call: TRBV5-1; clone_size: NA; cdr3_nt: TGCGCCAGCAGCTTGGGTGAGGCCTTATATGGCTACACCTTC; cdr3_aa: CASSLGEALYGYTF
j_call: TRBJ1-4; d_call: NA; v_call: TRBV6-5; clone_size: NA; cdr3_nt: TGTGCCAGCAGTTTTATCGGAGACACGGACGGCGAAAAACTGTTTTTT; cdr3_aa: CASSFIGDTDGEKLFF
j_call: TRBJ1-5; d_call: NA; v_call: TRBV27; clone_size: NA; cdr3_nt: TGTGCCAGCAGCCCTATTGAGACCCTAAATCAGCCCCAGCATTTT; cdr3_aa: CASSPIETLNQPQHF
j_call: TRBJ1-5; d_call: NA; v_call: TRBV30; clone_size: NA; cdr3_nt: TGTGCCTGGAGTGTACTGGCAGTCAATCAGCCCCAGCATTTT; cdr3_aa: CAWSVLAVNQPQHF
j_call: TRBJ1-1; d_call: TRBD1; v_call: TRBV6-1; clone_size: NA; cdr3_nt: TGTGCCAGCAGCGGACAGGCAAACACTGAAGCTTTCTTT; cdr3_aa: CASSGQANTEAFF
j_call: TRBJ2-2; d_call: TRBD2; v_call: TRBV7-9; clone_size: NA; cdr3_nt: TGTGCCAGCAGCCTGGGACTAGCGGGAGACACCGGGGAGCTGTTTTTT; cdr3_aa: CASSLGLAGDTGELFF
j_call: TRBJ1-1; d_call: NA; v_call: TRBV5-1; clone_size: NA; cdr3_nt: TGCGCCAGCAGCTTGGGGGGGAGTTACACTGAAGCTTTCTTT; cdr3_aa: CASSLGGSYTEAFF
j_call: TRBJ1-6; d_call: TRBD1; v_call: TRBV2; clone_size: NA; cdr3_nt: TGTGCCAGCAGTATTGGACAGGGTAATAATTCACCCCTCCACTTT; cdr3_aa: CASSIGQGNNSPLHF
j_call: TRBJ2-4; d_call: NA; v_call: TRBV5-1; clone_size: NA; cdr3_nt: TGCGCCAGCAGCAGGGACGGGGTCGGGGGTGACATTCAGTACTTC; cdr3_aa: CASSRDGVGGDIQYF
j_call: TRBJ2-3; d_call: NA; v_call: TRBV5-4; clone_size: NA; cdr3_nt: TGTGCCAGCAGCCCCGGTCGTACAGATACGCAGTATTTT; cdr3_aa: CASSPGRTDTQYF
j_call: TRBJ2-5; d_call: TRBD2; v_call: TRBV18; clone_size: NA; cdr3_nt: TGTGCCAGCTCACAAGGCGGGGGGAAAGAGACCCAGTACTTC; cdr3_aa: CASSQGGGKETQYF
j_call: TRBJ1-2; d_call: NA; v_call: TRBV6-1; clone_size: NA; cdr3_nt: TGTGCCAGCAGTGAAGGGTTCCTCTATGGCTACACCTTC; cdr3_aa: CASSEGFLYGYTF
j_call: TRBJ1-2; d_call: NA; v_call: TRBV19; clone_size: NA; cdr3_nt: TGTGCCAGTAGTATCGGCCAGACAGGAAACTATGGCTACACCTTC; cdr3_aa: CASSIGQTGNYGYTF
j_call: TRBJ2-7; d_call: NA; v_call: TRBV29-1; clone_size: NA; cdr3_nt: TGCAGCGTCGGTAAAGGAAGAGTCTCCTACGAGCAGTACTTC; cdr3_aa: CSVGKGRVSYEQYF
j_call: TRBJ1-1; d_call: NA; v_call: TRBV6-5; clone_size: once; cdr3_nt: TGTGCCAGCAGTTACTCTTCAGGGAGAGCTTTCTTT; cdr3_aa: CASSYSSGRAFF
j_call: TRBJ2-5; d_call: NA; v_call: TRBV7-2; clone_size: NA; cdr3_nt: TGTGCCAGCAGCCCAAACCGGGCGGAGACCCAGTACTTC; cdr3_aa: CASSPNRAETQYF
j_call: TRBJ1-2; d_call: NA; v_call: TRBV7-9; clone_size: NA; cdr3_nt: TGTGCCAGCAGCTTAGGTCCGGGACATCCCTATGGCTACACCTTC; cdr3_aa: CASSLGPGHPYGYTF
j_call: TRBJ1-3; d_call: NA; v_call: TRBV30; clone_size: NA; cdr3_nt: TGTGCCATCGGGACACCTGGAAACACCATATATTTT; cdr3_aa: CAIGTPGNTIYF
j_call: TRBJ1-6; d_call: TRBD1; v_call: TRBV30; clone_size: NA; cdr3_nt: TGTGCCTGGAGCCGATCCCGATACAGGGGGGACAATTCACCCCTCCACTTT; cdr3_aa: CAWSRSRYRGDNSPLHF
j_call: TRBJ2-3; d_call: TRBD2; v_call: TRBV6-1; clone_size: few; cdr3_nt: TGTGCCAGCATTGAAAAGGGACTAGCGGGCACAGATACGCAGTATTTT; cdr3_aa: CASIEKGLAGTDTQYF
j_call: TRBJ1-6; d_call: TRBD1; v_call: TRBV30; clone_size: NA; cdr3_nt: TGTGCCTGGAGTACAGGGGAAACCTCACCCCTCCACTTT; cdr3_aa: CAWSTGETSPLHF